This TCR beta chain emerged from a study of T cells in localized non-small cell lung cancer. A note on this clone: Its antigen is still unknown.

TCRdb's copy holds only in-frame clones and misses some; the assay was immunoSEQ multiplex PCR. Among more than 15,000 clones, over 75% were seen once, and the ten largest hold 27%. General study findings and limits: Median detection of top 100 tumor clones in adjacent lung was approximately 50 clones.

Germline V lookup: CDR1 SEHNR, CDR2 FQNEAQ (reference sequence). The V and J ends lost 5 bases and 8 bases respectively, with 18 bases between them. The CDR3 loop spans 14 amino acids. This rearrangement joins TRBV7-9 to TRBJ1-2; tentatively, D is TRBD1 (5 bases). The sequencing here drew on peripheral blood, taken before any cancer treatment. The sequence derives from a female donor of 60 years or more with stage III squamous cell lung carcinoma. The CDR3 region has the DNA TGTGCCAGCAGCCCCCCAACAGGAGTAGGCGGCTACACCTTC. Its protein is CASSPPTGVGGYTF. Based on the CDR3 plus reference TRBV7-9 and TRBJ1-2, the full variable domain is DTGVSQNPRHKITKRGQNVTFRCDPISEHNRLYWYRQTLGQGPEFLTYFQNEAQLEKSRLLSDRFSAERPKGSFSTLEIQRTEQGDSAMYLCASSPPTGVGGYTFGSGTRLTVV.